This TCR beta chain was profiled in a study of beta chain features in type 1 diabetes. There are 17 residues in the CDR3. Germline CDR1 reads SGHTA; CDR2 reads FQGNSA. J gave up 3 bases and V 5 bases, and 12 bases lay outside the gene matches. The single heparinised draw taken from each donor contained around 100 mL of blood on average. This clone was found a few times. Every isolated RNA sample was fully reverse transcribed, so sequencing captured expressed TCRB transcripts. Assay used: immunoSEQ multiplex PCR; TCRdb lists only in-frame clones, some missing. Here the sample spans approximately 330,000 clones, 9.5% to 11% being singletons.

This chain links TRBV7-2 with TRBJ2-1; 8 bases are a match to TRBD2. The sequenced sample consisted of naive CD4+ T cells from blood. The TCR was taken from a woman aged 25 to 39 in good health. CDR3 region: CASSPIYGSGSYNEQFF. CDR3 nucleotides: TGTGCCAGCAGCCCAATCTATGGGAGCGGGAGCTACAATGAGCAGTTCTTC.